These 13 T cell receptor beta chains share one sample of origin, sequenced in a study of PD-1 blockade in classical Hodgkin lymphoma. Assay used: immunoSEQ multiplex PCR; TCRdb lists only in-frame clones, some missing. The repertoire holds about 38,000 clones, 77% seen once, with about 9.4% in the top ten. Time point defined: cycle 4 day 1 (C4D1), after less than 7 weeks of nivolumab. All patients relapsed after autologous stem cell transplantation, and brentuximab vedotin exposure varied. The specimen comprised peripheral blood mononuclear cells (PBMCs), sampled before the fourth cycle of nivolumab. The receptors originated from a human donor with classical Hodgkin lymphoma.

The gene calls are TRBV5-1 and TRBJ2-2, with TRBD2 identical over 7 bases. The V gene end was trimmed by 4 bases and the J gene end by 0 bases; junction bases not matched to a gene: 15. Germline loops: CDR1 SGHRS, CDR2 YFSETQ. The CDR3 runs to 19 residues. For the CDR3, the DNA is TGCGCCAGCAGCCAGCGCCACTATAGACTAGCTGCGAACACCGGGGAGCTGTTTTTT. Translating it yields CASSQRHYRLAANTGELFF.

The chain carries TRBV7-9 and TRBJ2-5; D might be TRBD1 (6 bases). The CDR3 is 16 amino acids. Looked up from germline, CDR1 is SEHNR and CDR2 is FQNEAQ (reference sequence). Deletions cut 5 bases from V and 4 bases from J, with 20 bases between. DNA for the CDR3: TGTGCCAGCAGCGACCCTCCGGGACACCTTGGAGAGACCCAGTACTTC. It translates to CASSDPPGHLGETQYF.

The chain has TRBV19 and TRBJ2-3, with no clear D. The germline V gene encodes CDR1 LNHDA and CDR2 SQIVND (reference sequence). The ends were cut back, 2 bases at V and 4 bases at J, with 13 bases in the middle. The CDR3 has 15 residues. The CDR3 loop reads CASSILGRSADTQYF. Here the CDR3 DNA reads TGTGCCAGTAGTATACTCGGCAGGTCCGCAGATACGCAGTATTTT. The full variable domain, completed using reference TRBV19 and TRBJ2-3, is DGGITQSPKYLFRKEGQNVTLSCEQNLNHDAMYWYRQDPGQGLRLIYYSQIVNDFQKGDIAEGYSVSREKKESFPLTVTSAQKNPTAFYLCASSILGRSADTQYFGPGTRLTVL.

The rearrangement links TRBV7-9 to TRBJ2-5; D perhaps matches TRBD1 (6 bases). This CDR3 spans 14 amino acids. Trimming left V 5 bases short and J 2 bases short, with 12 bases between. Per the germline V gene, CDR1 is SEHNR and CDR2 is FQNEAQ (reference sequence). CDR3 residues: CASSQGTKQETQYF. CDR3 nucleotides: TGTGCCAGCAGCCAAGGGACAAAACAAGAGACCCAGTACTTC.

The chain has TRBV19 and TRBJ2-1; the D is unclear. The germline CDR1 and CDR2 sequences are LNHDA and SQIVND (reference sequence). The CDR3 runs 13 residues. Trimming removed 8 bases at V and 8 bases at J, with 16 bases between. The CDR3 loop is CASAPSRNDEQFF. CDR3 bases: TGTGCCAGTGCCCCCTCGCGGAATGATGAGCAGTTCTTC.

The V and J genes are TRBV2 and TRBJ1-2, with a weak D call TRBD1 (6 bases). The germline gives CDR1 SNHLY, CDR2 FYNNEI. The CDR3 runs to 13 residues. Between the trimmed V and J ends, which lost 7 bases and 5 bases, there was a span of 14 bases. In nucleotides, the CDR3 is TGTGCCAGCAATCAGGGGAGGGAATATGGCTACACCTTC. Its protein product is CASNQGREYGYTF.

The chain has TRBV11-1 and TRBJ2-7, with D perhaps TRBD1 or TRBD2 (6 bases each). The germline gives CDR1 SGHAT, CDR2 FQDESV (reference sequence). Trimming took 2 bases from V and 4 from J, leaving 12 bases between them. The CDR3 extends over 14 amino acids. The CDR3 here is CASSLNGGPYEQYF. The CDR3 region has the DNA TGTGCCAGCAGCTTAAACGGGGGCCCTTACGAGCAGTACTTC.

The rearrangement uses TRBV6-5 and TRBJ2-3; D gene uncertain. CDR1 is MNHEY, CDR2 SVGAGI, per germline. The CDR3 contains 13 residues. The ends were cut back, 0 bases at V and 4 bases at J, with 5 bases in the middle. In nucleotides, the CDR3 is TGTGCCAGCAGTTACTCCCTACCAGATACGCAGTATTTT. This codes for CASSYSLPDTQYF.

The V gene is TRBV28, the J gene TRBJ1-1; possible D gene TRBD1, 5 bases. There are 14 residues in the CDR3. V lost 1 base to trimming and J lost 5 bases, with 11 bases between them. The V gene's germline CDR1 is MDHEN and CDR2 SYDVKM. The CDR3 loop reads CASSLSGVWTEAFF. CDR3 nucleotides: TGTGCCAGCAGTTTATCGGGGGTGTGGACTGAAGCTTTCTTT.

In its sample, this clone ranks as medium-sized. The V gene is TRBV21-1, the J gene TRBJ2-7. TRBV21-1 is assigned pseudogene status. The CDR3 runs to 10 residues. The CDR3 loop is CASSPYEQYF. The CDR3 DNA sequence: TGTGCCAGCAGCCCCTACGAGCAGTACTTC.

The CDR3 nucleotides are TGTGCCAGCAGCCGCCTGCAGGGTGGGAATTCACCCCTCCACTTT. Translation gives CASSRLQGGNSPLHF. The V and J genes are TRBV5-4 and TRBJ1-6; the D gene is possibly TRBD1 (5 bases). Deletions cut 4 bases from V and 7 bases from J, with 15 bases between. The CDR3 has 15 amino acids. In germline, CDR1 is SGHNT, CDR2 YYREEE (reference sequence).

The chain employs TRBV7-8 and TRBJ1-3; D call uncertain. The CDR3 is 17 amino acids. CDR1 SGHVS and CDR2 FQNEAQ come from the germline V gene. V lost 7 bases and J 0 bases, leaving 19 bases between the germline ends. CDR3 sequence: CASTALVGISSGNTIYF. As DNA, the CDR3 is TGTGCCAGCACCGCCTTGGTTGGTATTAGCTCTGGAAACACCATATATTTT.

This clone was seen only once. The chain couples TRBV29-1 to TRBJ2-3; D perhaps matches TRBD2 (7 bases). V was trimmed by 3 bases and J by 0 bases, leaving 10 bases between them. The germline CDR1 and CDR2 sequences are SQVTM and ANQGSEA. The length of the CDR3 is 14 residues. The CDR3 DNA reads TGCAGCGTTGATGGGGGGGCGAGCACAGATACGCAGTATTTT. Protein sequence: CSVDGGASTDTQYF.